The next 21 T cell receptor beta chains were all read from a single sample in a study of CD8 T cells in Susac syndrome. RNA totalling roughly 0.5 to 1 ug underwent reverse transcription with random hexamers. TCRdb independently ran MiXCR on the immunoSEQ multiplex PCR reads; one entry per CDR3 protein. The sample holds around 150,000 distinct CDR3 sequences, about 95% seen once. Sequencing was performed on CD4+ T cells from PBMCs. These receptors all come from a human donor with multiple sclerosis.

This chain links TRBV25-1 with TRBJ2-1, with a weak D call TRBD1 (5 bases). The germline V and J ends were trimmed by 5 bases and 1 base, with 9 bases remaining between them. Germline assignment: CDR1 MGHDK and CDR2 SYGVNS. CDR3 length: 14 residues. In DNA, the CDR3 is TGTGCCAGCAGTTCGCGGACATCCTACAATGAGCAGTTCTTC. Translating it yields CASSSRTSYNEQFF.

The CDR3 DNA sequence: TGTGCCACCAGCAGAATGGGGGCATATGAGCAGTTCTTC. It yields the protein CATSRMGAYEQFF. The chain couples TRBV15 to TRBJ2-1, with a weak D call TRBD1 (6 bases). Germline V lookup: CDR1 LNHNV, CDR2 YYDKDF (reference sequence). The germline V and J ends were trimmed by 2 bases and 8 bases, with 10 bases remaining between them. The CDR3 runs to 13 residues.

This clonotype was seen a single time. The chain uses TRBV29-1 and TRBJ1-2; D may be TRBD1 (6 bases). From germline, CDR1 is SQVTM and CDR2 ANQGSEA. The CDR3 is 15 residues long. V was cut by 4 bases and J by 4 bases, with 19 bases left in between. The CDR3 bases are TGCAGCGTTGTCAACTTGAAGGGACAAGCCTATGGCTACACCTTC. It translates to CSVVNLKGQAYGYTF.

The rearrangement links TRBV3-1 to TRBJ2-5, with D unresolved. V was cut by 4 bases and J by 4 bases, with 16 bases left in between. Per germline, CDR1 LGHDT and CDR2 YNNKEL (reference sequence). The CDR3 is made up of 15 amino acids. CDR3 protein: CASSLEARFGETQYF. The DNA for the CDR3 is TGTGCCAGCAGCCTAGAGGCCAGGTTTGGAGAGACCCAGTACTTC.

The rearrangement uses TRBV13 and TRBJ1-1; D not resolved. V lost 4 bases and J 6 bases, leaving 21 bases between the germline ends. CDR3 size: 16 residues. The germline V gene encodes CDR1 PRHDT and CDR2 FYEKMQ (reference sequence). DNA of the CDR3: TGTGCCAGCAGCTGGGAGGTCGCGGGTGCGAATGCTGAAGCTTTCTTT. It codes for CASSWEVAGANAEAFF.

Here the CDR3 reads CASSLAELNTEAFF. The DNA for the CDR3 is TGTGCCAGCAGCTTAGCAGAACTGAACACTGAAGCTTTCTTT. The chain couples TRBV7-8 to TRBJ1-1; D is ambiguous. This CDR3 comprises 14 residues. Per germline, CDR1 SGHVS and CDR2 FQNEAQ. Between the trimmed V and J ends, which lost 0 bases and 0 bases, there was a span of 5 bases.

The V and J genes are TRBV12-3 or TRBV12-4 and TRBJ2-1; the D gene is possibly TRBD2 (6 bases). The CDR3 sequence is 15 residues long. The germline V and J ends were trimmed by 2 bases and 2 bases, with 10 bases remaining between them. CDR3 sequence reads: CASSLRRGTYNEQFF. DNA for the CDR3: TGTGCCAGCAGTTTACGGCGGGGCACCTACAATGAGCAGTTCTTC.

This sequence joins TRBV29-1 and TRBJ1-2; D may be TRBD1 (5 bases). This CDR3 is 16 amino acids long. Germline V gene sequence: CDR1 SQVTM, CDR2 ANQGSEA. The ends were cut back, 3 bases at V and 2 bases at J, with 19 bases in the middle. CDR3 protein: CSVESIAGWTNYGYTF. As DNA, the CDR3 is TGCAGCGTTGAGTCAATCGCAGGATGGACAAACTATGGCTACACCTTC.

This chain connects TRBV20-1 to TRBJ2-1; 9 nucleotides match TRBD1. The trim removed 5 bases at V and 8 bases at J, leaving 10 bases unmatched. Germline V gene data show CDR1 as DFQATT and CDR2 as SNEGSKA (reference sequence). This CDR3 spans 14 amino acids. Written as DNA, the CDR3 is TGCAGTGCTTTTACAGGGGGCGCGGGCGATGAGCAGTTCTTC. Translated, it gives CSAFTGGAGDEQFF.

This clonotype was found once. The V gene is TRBV6-1, the J gene TRBJ1-5, with TRBD1 identical over 9 bases. CDR3 length: 15 residues. V lost 4 bases and J lost 6; bases outside the gene matches: 7. The germline gives CDR1 MNHNS, CDR2 SASEGT. CDR3 amino acids: CASSAGQGSTQPQHF. The CDR3 coding sequence is TGTGCCAGCAGTGCTGGACAGGGGAGTACTCAGCCCCAGCATTTT.

The chain uses TRBV28 and TRBJ2-1; 8 bases fit TRBD2. The length of the CDR3 is 14 residues. Per the germline V gene, CDR1 is MDHEN and CDR2 is SYDVKM. V lost 8 bases to trimming and J lost 7 bases; unmatched junction nucleotides: 10. CDR3 sequence: CASGIGRGRNEQFF. In nucleotides, the CDR3 is TGTGCCAGCGGTATCGGGAGGGGTCGTAATGAGCAGTTCTTC.

The gene calls are TRBV12-3 or TRBV12-4 and TRBJ1-1, with unresolved D. V was trimmed by 3 bases and J by 1 base, leaving 3 bases between them. The CDR3 has 12 amino acids. CDR3 in amino acids: CASSFANTEAFF. The CDR3, as DNA: TGTGCCAGCAGTTTTGCGAACACTGAAGCTTTCTTT.

This sequence joins TRBV30 and TRBJ1-4; 8 positions agree with TRBD1. Germline CDR1 and CDR2: GTSNPN and SVGIG (reference sequence). V was clipped by 5 bases and J by 8 bases; unmatched bases: 4. CDR3 length: 12 residues. The CDR3 nucleotides read TGTGCCTGGGACCCAGGGGGCGAAAAACTGTTTTTT. This encodes CAWDPGGEKLFF.

The chain is built from TRBV3-1 and TRBJ1-1, with D hard to call. The CDR3 totals 11 residues. From germline, CDR1 is LGHDT and CDR2 YNNKEL (reference sequence). V lost 4 bases and J 6 bases, leaving 6 bases between the germline ends. The CDR3 reads CASSLLSEAFF. CDR3 DNA: TGTGCCAGCAGCCTTCTGTCTGAAGCTTTCTTT.

The chain links TRBV3-1 to TRBJ2-1; D uncertain. Looked up from germline, CDR1 is LGHDT and CDR2 is YNNKEL (reference sequence). CDR3 length: 14 amino acids. V gave up 4 bases and J gave up 10 bases, with 17 bases separating them. The CDR3 region has the DNA TGTGCCAGCAGCCTCGAGCGCGGTGCAAACGAGCAGTTCTTC. This codes for CASSLERGANEQFF.

The chain combines TRBV3-1 with TRBJ1-1, with D uncertain. The germline V gene encodes CDR1 LGHDT and CDR2 YNNKEL (reference sequence). With 4 bases removed from V and 4 bases from J, the gap between germline ends came to 10 bases. CDR3 length: 13 residues. The CDR3 loop reads CASSPHPGTEAFF. In DNA form, the CDR3 reads TGTGCCAGCAGCCCCCACCCGGGCACTGAAGCTTTCTTT.

The chain joins TRBV7-8 to TRBJ2-7; 10 bases line up with TRBD2. Germline values: CDR1 SGHVS, CDR2 FQNEAQ. V shed 2 bases, J shed 4 bases, and the junction held 5 bases outside the gene matches. The CDR3 is 15 residues long. CDR3 loop: CASSLQPSGSYEQYF. The CDR3 nucleotides read TGTGCCAGCAGCTTACAACCTAGCGGGAGTTACGAGCAGTACTTC.

This rearrangement joins TRBV7-9 to TRBJ2-5; D is undetermined. Germline-derived CDR1 and CDR2 are SEHNR and FQNEAQ (reference sequence). V lost 0 bases and J 5 bases, leaving 10 bases between the germline ends. CDR3 length equals 14 residues. CDR3 nucleotide sequence: TGTGCCAGCAGCTTAGCTCCAGACTGGGAGACCCAGTACTTC. This codes for CASSLAPDWETQYF.

V is TRBV3-1 and J is TRBJ2-1; D remains ambiguous. The germline gives CDR1 LGHDT, CDR2 YNNKEL (reference sequence). This CDR3 is built from 12 residues. V was shortened by 1 base and J by 8 bases, with 6 bases between the two germline ends. DNA for the CDR3: TGTGCCAGCAGCCAAGTCTCGCATGAGCAGTTCTTC. Translated, it gives CASSQVSHEQFF.

The V and J genes are TRBV30 and TRBJ1-2; weak D call: TRBD1 (5 bases). V lost 6 bases to trimming and J lost 4 bases, with 21 bases between them. The CDR3 runs to 15 residues. CDR1 GTSNPN and CDR2 SVGIG come from the germline V gene (reference sequence). The CDR3, as DNA: TGTGCCTGCAATGAGCTACCGGGACCATCCTATGGCTACACCTTC. It yields the protein CACNELPGPSYGYTF.

The rearrangement joins TRBV28 to TRBJ1-5; D is unresolved. CDR3 length: 13 amino acids. Trimming pared 6 bases from V and 5 bases from J, leaving 11 bases between. Germline V gene data show CDR1 as MDHEN and CDR2 as SYDVKM. The CDR3 DNA reads TGTGCCAGCAGCATTGAAGGGCATCAGCCCCAGCATTTT. Encoded protein: CASSIEGHQPQHF.